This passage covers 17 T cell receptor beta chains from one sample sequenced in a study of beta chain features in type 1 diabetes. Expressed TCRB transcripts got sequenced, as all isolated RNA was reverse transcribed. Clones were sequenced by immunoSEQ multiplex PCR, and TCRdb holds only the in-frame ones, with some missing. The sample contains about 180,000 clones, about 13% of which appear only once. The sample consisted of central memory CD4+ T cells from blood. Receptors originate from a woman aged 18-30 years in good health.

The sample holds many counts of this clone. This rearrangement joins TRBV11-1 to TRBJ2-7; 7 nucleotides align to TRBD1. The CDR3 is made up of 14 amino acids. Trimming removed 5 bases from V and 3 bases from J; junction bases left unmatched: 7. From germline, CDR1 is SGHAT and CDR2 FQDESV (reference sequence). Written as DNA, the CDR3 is TGTGCCAGCAGCCTCAAATGGGACAGCTACGAGCAGTACTTC. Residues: CASSLKWDSYEQYF.

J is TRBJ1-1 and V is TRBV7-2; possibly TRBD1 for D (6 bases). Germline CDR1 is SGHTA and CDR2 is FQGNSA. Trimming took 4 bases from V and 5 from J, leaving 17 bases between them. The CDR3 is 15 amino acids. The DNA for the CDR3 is TGTGCCAGCAGCTCTGTTCAGGGGTGGAAAACTGAAGCTTTCTTT. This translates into CASSSVQGWKTEAFF.

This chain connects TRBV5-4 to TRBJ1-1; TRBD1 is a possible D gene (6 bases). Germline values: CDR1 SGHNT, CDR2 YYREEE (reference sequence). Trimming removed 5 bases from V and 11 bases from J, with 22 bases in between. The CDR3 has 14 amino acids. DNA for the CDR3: TGTGCCAGCAGTTCCCCAGAACAGGGTCTACTGGCTTTCTTT. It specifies CASSSPEQGLLAFF.

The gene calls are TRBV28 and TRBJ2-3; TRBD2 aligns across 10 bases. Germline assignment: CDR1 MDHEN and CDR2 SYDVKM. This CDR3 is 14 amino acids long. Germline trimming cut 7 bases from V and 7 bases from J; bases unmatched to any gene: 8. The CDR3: CASNDRTSGNTQYF. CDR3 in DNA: TGTGCCAGCAACGATCGGACTAGCGGCAATACGCAGTATTTT.

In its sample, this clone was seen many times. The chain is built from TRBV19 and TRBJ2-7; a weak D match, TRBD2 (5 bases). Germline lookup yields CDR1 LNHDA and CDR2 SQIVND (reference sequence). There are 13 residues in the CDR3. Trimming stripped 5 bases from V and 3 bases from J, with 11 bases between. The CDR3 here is CASSYPSSYEQYF. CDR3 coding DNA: TGTGCCAGTAGTTATCCTAGCAGCTACGAGCAGTACTTC.

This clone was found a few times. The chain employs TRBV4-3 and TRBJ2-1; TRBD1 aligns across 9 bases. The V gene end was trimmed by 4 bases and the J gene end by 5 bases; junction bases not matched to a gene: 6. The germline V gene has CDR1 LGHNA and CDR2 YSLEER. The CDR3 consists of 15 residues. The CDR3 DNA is TGCGCCAGCAGCCCCGAACAGGGGGCGCACAATGAGCAGTTCTTC. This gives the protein CASSPEQGAHNEQFF.

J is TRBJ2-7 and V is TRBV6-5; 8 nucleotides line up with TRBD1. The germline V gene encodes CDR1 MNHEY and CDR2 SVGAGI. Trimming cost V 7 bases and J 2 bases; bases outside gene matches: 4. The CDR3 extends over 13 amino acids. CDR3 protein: CASTPGGPYEQYF. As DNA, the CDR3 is TGTGCCAGCACCCCAGGGGGCCCCTACGAGCAGTACTTC.

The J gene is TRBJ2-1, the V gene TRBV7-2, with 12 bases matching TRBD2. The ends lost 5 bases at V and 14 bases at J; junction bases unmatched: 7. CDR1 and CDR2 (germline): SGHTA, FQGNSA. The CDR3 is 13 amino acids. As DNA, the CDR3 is TGTGCCAGCAGCCAGTATCTAGCGGGAGGGGAGTTCTTC. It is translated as CASSQYLAGGEFF. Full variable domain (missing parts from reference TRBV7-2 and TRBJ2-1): GAGVSQSPSNKVTEKGKDVELRCDPISGHTALYWYRQSLGQGLEFLIYFQGNSAPDKSGLPSDRFSAERTGGSVSTLTIQRTQQEDSAVYLCASSQYLAGGEFFGPGTRLTVL.

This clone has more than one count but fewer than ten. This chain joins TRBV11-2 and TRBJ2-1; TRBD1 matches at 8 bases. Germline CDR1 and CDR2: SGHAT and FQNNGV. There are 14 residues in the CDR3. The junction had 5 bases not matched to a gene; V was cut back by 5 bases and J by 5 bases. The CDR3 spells CASSPGGAHNEQFF. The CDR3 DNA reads TGTGCCAGCAGCCCAGGGGGCGCGCACAATGAGCAGTTCTTC.

CDR3 bases: TGTGCCAGCAGCCCCCAGGGGTGGGACGCTGAAGCTTTCTTT. It translates to CASSPQGWDAEAFF. The chain employs TRBV28 and TRBJ1-1, with a possible D match to TRBD1 (6 bases). Looked up from germline, CDR1 is MDHEN and CDR2 is SYDVKM. The CDR3 covers 14 residues. The V end was cut by 6 bases, the J end by 6 bases, with 17 bases between.

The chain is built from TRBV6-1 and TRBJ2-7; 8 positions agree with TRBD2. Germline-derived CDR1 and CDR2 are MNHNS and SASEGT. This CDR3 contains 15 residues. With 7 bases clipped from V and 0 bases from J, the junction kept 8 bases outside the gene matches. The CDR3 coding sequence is TGTGCCAGCAACCCTTTGAGCGGGAGCTCCTACGAGCAGTACTTC. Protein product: CASNPLSGSSYEQYF.

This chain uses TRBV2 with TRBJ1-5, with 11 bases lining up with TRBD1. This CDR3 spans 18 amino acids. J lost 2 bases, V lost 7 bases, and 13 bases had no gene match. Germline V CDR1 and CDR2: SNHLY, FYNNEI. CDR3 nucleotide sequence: TGTGCCAGCAACCGCGGGACAGGGGGTAGGGGAGGCAATCAGCCCCAGCATTTT. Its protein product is CASNRGTGGRGGNQPQHF.

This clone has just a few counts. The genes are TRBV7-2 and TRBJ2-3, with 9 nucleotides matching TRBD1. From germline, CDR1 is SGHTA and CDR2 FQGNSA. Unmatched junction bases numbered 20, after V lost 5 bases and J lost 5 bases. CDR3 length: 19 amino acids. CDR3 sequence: CASSLRDRYGTGLGDTQYF. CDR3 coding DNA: TGTGCCAGCAGCCTCCGAGACCGCTACGGGACAGGGCTTGGAGATACGCAGTATTTT.

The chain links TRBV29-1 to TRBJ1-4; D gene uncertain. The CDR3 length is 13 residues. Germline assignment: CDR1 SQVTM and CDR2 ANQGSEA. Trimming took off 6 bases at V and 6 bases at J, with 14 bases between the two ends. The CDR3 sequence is CSVKRGGDEKLFF. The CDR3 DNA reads TGCAGCGTGAAGCGGGGAGGCGATGAAAAACTGTTTTTT.

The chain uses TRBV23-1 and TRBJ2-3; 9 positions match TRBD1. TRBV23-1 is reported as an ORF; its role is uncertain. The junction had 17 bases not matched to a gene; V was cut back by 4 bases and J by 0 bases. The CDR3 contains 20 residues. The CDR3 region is CASSREKDRGNGTSTDTQYF. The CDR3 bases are TGCGCCAGCAGTCGGGAAAAAGACAGGGGGAACGGGACTAGCACAGATACGCAGTATTTT.

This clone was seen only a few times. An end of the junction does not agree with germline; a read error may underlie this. The CDR3 coding sequence is TGCGCCAGCAGCCAAGATGTCAGCGGGAGGGCGAATGAGCAGTTCTTC. This codes for CASSQDVSGRANEQFF. The genes are TRBV7-2 and TRBJ2-1; 10 bases are a match to TRBD2. Germline values: CDR1 SGHTA, CDR2 FQGNSA. The CDR3 spans 16 residues.

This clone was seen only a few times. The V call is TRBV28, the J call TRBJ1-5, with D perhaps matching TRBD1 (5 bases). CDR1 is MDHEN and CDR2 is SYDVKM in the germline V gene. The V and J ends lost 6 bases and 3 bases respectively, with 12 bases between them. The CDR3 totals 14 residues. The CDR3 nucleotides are TGTGCCAGCAGCCCGACAGTAATCAATCAGCCCCAGCATTTT. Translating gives CASSPTVINQPQHF. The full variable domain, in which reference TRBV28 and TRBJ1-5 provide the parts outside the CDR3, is DVKVTQSSRYLVKRTGEKVFLECVQDMDHENMFWYRQDPGLGLRLIYFSYDVKMKEKGDIPEGYSVSREKKERFSLILESASTNQTSMYLCASSPTVINQPQHFGDGTRLSIL.